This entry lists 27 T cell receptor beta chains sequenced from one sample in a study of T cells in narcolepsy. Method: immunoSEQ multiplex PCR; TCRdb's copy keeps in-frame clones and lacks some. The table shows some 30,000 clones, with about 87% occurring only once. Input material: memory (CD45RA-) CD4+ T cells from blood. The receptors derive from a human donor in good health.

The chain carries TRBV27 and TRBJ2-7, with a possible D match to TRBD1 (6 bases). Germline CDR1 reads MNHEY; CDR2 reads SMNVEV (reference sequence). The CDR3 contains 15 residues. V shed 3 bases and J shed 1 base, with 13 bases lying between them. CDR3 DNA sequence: TGTGCCAGCAGTTTGGGCGACAGGAAATCCTACGAGCAGTACTTC. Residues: CASSLGDRKSYEQYF.

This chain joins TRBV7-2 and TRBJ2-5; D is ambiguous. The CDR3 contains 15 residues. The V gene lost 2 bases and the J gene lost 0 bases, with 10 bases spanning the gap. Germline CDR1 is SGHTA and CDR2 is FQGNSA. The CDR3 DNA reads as TGTGCCAGCAGCTTATACAGTACAGACCAAGAGACCCAGTACTTC. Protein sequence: CASSLYSTDQETQYF.

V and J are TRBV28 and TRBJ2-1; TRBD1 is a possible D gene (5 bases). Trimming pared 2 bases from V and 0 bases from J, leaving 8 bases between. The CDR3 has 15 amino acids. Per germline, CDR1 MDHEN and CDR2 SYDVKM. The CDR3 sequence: CASSLRQSSYNEQFF. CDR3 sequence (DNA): TGTGCCAGCAGTTTACGACAGAGCTCCTACAATGAGCAGTTCTTC.

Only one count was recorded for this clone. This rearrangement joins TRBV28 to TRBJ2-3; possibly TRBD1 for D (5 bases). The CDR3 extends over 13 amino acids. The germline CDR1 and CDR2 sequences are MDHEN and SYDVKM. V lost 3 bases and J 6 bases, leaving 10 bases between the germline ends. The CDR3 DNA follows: TGTGCCAGCAGTTTGGGGCCCTTCGATACGCAGTATTTT. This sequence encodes CASSLGPFDTQYF.

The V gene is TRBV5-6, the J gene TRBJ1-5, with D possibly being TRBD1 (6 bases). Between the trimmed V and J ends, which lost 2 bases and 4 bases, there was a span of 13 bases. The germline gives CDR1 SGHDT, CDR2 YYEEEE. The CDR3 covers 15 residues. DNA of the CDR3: TGTGCCAGCAGCTTCCGCGGAGGGGGGAATCAGCCCCAGCATTTT. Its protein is CASSFRGGGNQPQHF.

CDR3 DNA: TGCAGCGTTGAAGATCTTACGTACACTGAAGCTTTCTTT. Translated: CSVEDLTYTEAFF. The rearrangement joins TRBV29-1 to TRBJ1-1; D not certain. Trimming took 0 bases from V and 3 from J, leaving 8 bases between them. Germline V CDR1 and CDR2: SQVTM, ANQGSEA. This CDR3 contains 13 residues.

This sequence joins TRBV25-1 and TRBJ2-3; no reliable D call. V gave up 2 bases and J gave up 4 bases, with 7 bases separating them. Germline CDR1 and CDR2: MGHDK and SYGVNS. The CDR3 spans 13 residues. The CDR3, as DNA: TGTGCCAGCAGTGAAGTCCAGGCAGATACGCAGTATTTT. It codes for CASSEVQADTQYF.

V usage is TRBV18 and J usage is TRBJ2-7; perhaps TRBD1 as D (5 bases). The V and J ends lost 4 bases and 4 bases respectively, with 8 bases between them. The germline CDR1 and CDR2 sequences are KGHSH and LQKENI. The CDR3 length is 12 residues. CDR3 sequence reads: CASSRGSYEQYF. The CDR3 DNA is TGTGCCAGCTCACGGGGCTCGTACGAGCAGTACTTC. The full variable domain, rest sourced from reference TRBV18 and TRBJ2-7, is NAGVMQNPRHLVRRRGQEARLRCSPMKGHSHVYWYRQLPEEGLKFMVYLQKENIIDESGMPKERFSAEFPKEGPSILRIQQVVRGDSAAYFCASSRGSYEQYFGPGTRLTVT.

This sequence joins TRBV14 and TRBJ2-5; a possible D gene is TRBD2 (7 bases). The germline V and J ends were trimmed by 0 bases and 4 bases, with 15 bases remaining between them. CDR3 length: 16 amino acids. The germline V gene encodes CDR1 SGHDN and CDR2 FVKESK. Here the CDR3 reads CASSQELGGLGETQYF. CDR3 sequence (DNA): TGTGCCAGCAGCCAAGAACTGGGGGGGCTCGGAGAGACCCAGTACTTC.

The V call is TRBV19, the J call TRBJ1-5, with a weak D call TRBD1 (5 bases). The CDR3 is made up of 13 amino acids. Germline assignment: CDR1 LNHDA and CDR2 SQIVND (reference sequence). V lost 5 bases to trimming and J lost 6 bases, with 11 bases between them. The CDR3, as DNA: TGTGCCAGTAGTCCACAGGTTACTCAGCCCCAGCATTTT. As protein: CASSPQVTQPQHF.

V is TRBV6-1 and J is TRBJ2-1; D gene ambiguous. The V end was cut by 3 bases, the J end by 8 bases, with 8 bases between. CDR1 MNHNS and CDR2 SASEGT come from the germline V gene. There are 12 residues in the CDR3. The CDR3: CASSDWGDEQFF. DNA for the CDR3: TGTGCCAGCAGTGACTGGGGTGATGAGCAGTTCTTC.

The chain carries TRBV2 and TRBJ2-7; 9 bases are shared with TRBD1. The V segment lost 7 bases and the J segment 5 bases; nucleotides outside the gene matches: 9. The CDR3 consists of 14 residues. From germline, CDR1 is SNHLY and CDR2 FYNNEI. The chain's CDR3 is CASTAGTGIDEQYF. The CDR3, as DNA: TGTGCCAGCACGGCAGGGACAGGGATCGACGAGCAGTACTTC.

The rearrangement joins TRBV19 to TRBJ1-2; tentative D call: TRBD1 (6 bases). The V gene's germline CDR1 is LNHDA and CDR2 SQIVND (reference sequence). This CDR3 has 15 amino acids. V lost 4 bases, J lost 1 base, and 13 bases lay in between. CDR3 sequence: CASSRSDRYNYGYTF. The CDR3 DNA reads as TGTGCCAGTAGTAGGAGCGACAGGTATAACTATGGCTACACCTTC.

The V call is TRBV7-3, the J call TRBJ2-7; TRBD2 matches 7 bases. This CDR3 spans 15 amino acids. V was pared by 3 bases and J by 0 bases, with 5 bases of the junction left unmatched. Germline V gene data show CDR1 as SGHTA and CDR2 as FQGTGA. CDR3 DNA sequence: TGTGCCAGCAGCTTGGGCGGGGGAGGCTCCTACGAGCAGTACTTC. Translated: CASSLGGGGSYEQYF. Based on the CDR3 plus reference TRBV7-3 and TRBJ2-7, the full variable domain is GAGVSQTPSNKVTEKGKYVELRCDPISGHTALYWYRQSLGQGPEFLIYFQGTGAADDSGLPNDRFFAVRPEGSVSTLKIQRTERGDSAVYLCASSLGGGGSYEQYFGPGTRLTVT.

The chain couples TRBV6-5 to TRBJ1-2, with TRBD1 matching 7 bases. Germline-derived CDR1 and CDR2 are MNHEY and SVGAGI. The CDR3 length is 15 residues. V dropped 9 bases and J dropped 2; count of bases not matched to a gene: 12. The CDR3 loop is CASRSMGQNNYGYTF. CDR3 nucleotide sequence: TGTGCCAGTCGATCAATGGGACAGAACAACTATGGCTACACCTTC.

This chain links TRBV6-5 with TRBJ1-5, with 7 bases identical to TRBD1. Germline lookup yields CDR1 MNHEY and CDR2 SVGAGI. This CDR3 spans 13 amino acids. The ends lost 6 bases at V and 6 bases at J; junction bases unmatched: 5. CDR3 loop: CASSPDRVQPQHF. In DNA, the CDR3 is TGTGCCAGCAGCCCAGACAGGGTTCAGCCCCAGCATTTT.

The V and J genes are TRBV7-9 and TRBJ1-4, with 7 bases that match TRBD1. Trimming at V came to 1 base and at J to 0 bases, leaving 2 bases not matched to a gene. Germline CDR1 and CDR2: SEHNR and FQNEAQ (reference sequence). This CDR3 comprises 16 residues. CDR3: CASSLVGTATNEKLFF. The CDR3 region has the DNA TGTGCCAGCAGCTTAGTAGGGACAGCAACTAATGAAAAACTGTTTTTT.

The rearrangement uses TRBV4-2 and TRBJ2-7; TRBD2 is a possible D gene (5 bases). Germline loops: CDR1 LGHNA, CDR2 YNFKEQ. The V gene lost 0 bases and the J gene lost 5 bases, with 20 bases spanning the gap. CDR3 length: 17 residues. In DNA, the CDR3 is TGTGCCAGCAGCCAAGAGACTTTGGCACTAGAGCCCCACGAGCAGTACTTC. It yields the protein CASSQETLALEPHEQYF.

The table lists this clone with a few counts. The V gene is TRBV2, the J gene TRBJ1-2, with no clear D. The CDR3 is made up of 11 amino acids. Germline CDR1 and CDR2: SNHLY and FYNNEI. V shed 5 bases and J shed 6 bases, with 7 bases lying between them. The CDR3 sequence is CASSSRHGYTF. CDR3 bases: TGTGCCAGCAGTTCCAGGCATGGCTACACCTTC.

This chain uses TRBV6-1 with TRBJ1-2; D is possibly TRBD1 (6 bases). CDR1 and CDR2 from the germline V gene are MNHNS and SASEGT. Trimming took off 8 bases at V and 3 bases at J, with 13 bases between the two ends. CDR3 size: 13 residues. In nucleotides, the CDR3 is TGTGCCAGCGGGGGCGACAGATACTATGGCTACACCTTC. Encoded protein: CASGGDRYYGYTF.

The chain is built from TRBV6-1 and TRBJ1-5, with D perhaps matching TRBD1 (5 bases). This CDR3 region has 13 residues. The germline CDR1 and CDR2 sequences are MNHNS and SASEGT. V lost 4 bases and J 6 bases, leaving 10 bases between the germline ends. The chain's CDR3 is CASSAGQVQPQHF. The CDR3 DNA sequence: TGTGCCAGCAGTGCAGGGCAAGTTCAGCCCCAGCATTTT.

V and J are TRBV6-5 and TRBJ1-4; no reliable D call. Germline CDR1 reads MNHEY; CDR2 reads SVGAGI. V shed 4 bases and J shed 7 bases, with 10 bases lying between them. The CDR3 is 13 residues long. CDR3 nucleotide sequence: TGTGCCAGCAGTTTTGCGGGGATTGAAAAACTGTTTTTT. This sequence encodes CASSFAGIEKLFF.

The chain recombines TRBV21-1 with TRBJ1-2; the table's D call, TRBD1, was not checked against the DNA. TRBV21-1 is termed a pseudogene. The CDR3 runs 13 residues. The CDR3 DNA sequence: TGTGCCAGCAGCAAAGCCCAGTTCTATGGCTACACCTTC. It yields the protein CASSKAQFYGYTF.

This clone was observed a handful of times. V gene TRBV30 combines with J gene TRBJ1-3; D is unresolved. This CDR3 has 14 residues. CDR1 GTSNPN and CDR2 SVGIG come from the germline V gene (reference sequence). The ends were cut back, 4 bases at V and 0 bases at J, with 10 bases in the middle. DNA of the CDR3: TGTGCCTGGATTGCCAAAGGCTCTGGAAACACCATATATTTT. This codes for CAWIAKGSGNTIYF.

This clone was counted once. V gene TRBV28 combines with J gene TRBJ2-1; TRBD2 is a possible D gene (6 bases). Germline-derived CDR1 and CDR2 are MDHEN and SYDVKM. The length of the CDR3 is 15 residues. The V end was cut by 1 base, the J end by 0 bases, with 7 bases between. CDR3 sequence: CASSLLRGSYNEQFF. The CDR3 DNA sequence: TGTGCCAGCAGTTTATTGCGGGGCTCCTACAATGAGCAGTTCTTC. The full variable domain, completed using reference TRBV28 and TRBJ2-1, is DVKVTQSSRYLVKRTGEKVFLECVQDMDHENMFWYRQDPGLGLRLIYFSYDVKMKEKGDIPEGYSVSREKKERFSLILESASTNQTSMYLCASSLLRGSYNEQFFGPGTRLTVL.

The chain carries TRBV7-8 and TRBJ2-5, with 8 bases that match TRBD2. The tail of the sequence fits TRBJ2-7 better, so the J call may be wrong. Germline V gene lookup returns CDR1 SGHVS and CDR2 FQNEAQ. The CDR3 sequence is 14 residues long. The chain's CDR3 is CASSPRGGSYEQYF. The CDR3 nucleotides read TGTGCCAGCAGCCCCCGGGGGGGGAGCTACGAGCAGTACTTC.

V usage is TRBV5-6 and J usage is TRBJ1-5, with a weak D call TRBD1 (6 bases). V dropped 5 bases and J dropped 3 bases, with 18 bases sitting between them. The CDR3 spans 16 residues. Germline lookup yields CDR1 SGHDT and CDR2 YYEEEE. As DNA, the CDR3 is TGTGCCAGCAGTTGGATGGGGGGGCCCTCCAATCAGCCCCAGCATTTT. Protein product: CASSWMGGPSNQPQHF. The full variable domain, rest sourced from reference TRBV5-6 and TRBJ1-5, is DAGVTQSPTHLIKTRGQQVTLRCSPKSGHDTVSWYQQALGQGPQFIFQYYEEEERQRGNFPDRFSGHQFPNYSSELNVNALLLGDSALYLCASSWMGGPSNQPQHFGDGTRLSIL.